The rows below give T cell receptor beta chains drawn from one sample of a study of cytomegalovirus exposure and HLA in healthy donors. Measured with immunoSEQ multiplex PCR; TCRdb has only the in-frame clones, and not every one. The table lists roughly 90,000 clones, around four fifths of them singletons, with 3.4% in the top ten. Material for sequencing was PBMCs. The receptor set was obtained from a man aged 25 to 40 in good health and CMV-seropositive. CDR3s include the opening cysteine and the closing phenylalanine or tryptophan. The D gene is left open where the match is weak. Size values are once, few and many counts, or a class for expanded clones, and some rows have none.

clone size	V gene	J gene	D gene	CDR3 DNA	CDR3 protein
-	TRBV6-5	TRBJ2-1	TRBD2	TGTGCCAGCAGTTTCAGCGGGAGGGCCCTTAGCGATGAGCAGTTCTTC	CASSFSGRALSDEQFF
-	TRBV5-1	TRBJ2-7	-	TGCGCCAGCAGCGAAGGGGACGAGCAGTACTTC	CASSEGDEQYF
-	TRBV6-4	TRBJ1-2	-	TGTGCCAGCAGTGCGTTCGGGAGAGACAGCTTTCCCTATGGCTACACCTTC	CASSAFGRDSFPYGYTF
-	TRBV25-1	TRBJ2-7	-	TGTGCCAGCAGTGAAGCCACGCGGGGTCCGGTCTACGAGCAGTACTTC	CASSEATRGPVYEQYF
once	TRBV28	TRBJ2-1	TRBD2	TGTGCCAGCACAAAAGGGACTAGCGGGAGGGATGAGCAGTTCTTC	CASTKGTSGRDEQFF
-	TRBV27	TRBJ1-1	-	TGTGCCAGCAGTTCCGCAGGGCTCGGCCCCATGAACACTGAAGCTTTCTTT	CASSSAGLGPMNTEAFF
-	TRBV4-1	TRBJ1-1	-	TGCGCCAGCAGCCTACTACAGGGTAACACTGAAGCTTTCTTT	CASSLLQGNTEAFF
-	TRBV6-6	TRBJ1-5	TRBD1	TGTGCCAGCAGTTCCCGACAGGGAATGGATCAGCCCCAGCATTTT	CASSSRQGMDQPQHF
-	TRBV5-1	TRBJ1-1	TRBD1	TGCGCCAGCAGCTTGGGGGCAGGGGGGATGAACACTGAAGCTTTCTTT	CASSLGAGGMNTEAFF
-	TRBV6-1	TRBJ2-7	-	TGTGCCAGCAGCCCTAGGCAGCGGACCTACGAGCAGTACTTC	CASSPRQRTYEQYF
-	TRBV28	TRBJ2-1	-	TGTGCCAGCAGGCCCGGACTGGTTGACAATGAGCAGTTCTTC	CASRPGLVDNEQFF
-	TRBV6-1	TRBJ1-1	-	TGTGCCAGCAGCCCCATGGTGGGGGGGCCGACTGAAGCTTTCTTT	CASSPMVGGPTEAFF
-	TRBV6-4	TRBJ2-7	-	TGTGCCAGCAGTTCCGGCGGACATAACTCCTACGAGCAGTACTTC	CASSSGGHNSYEQYF
once	TRBV6-4	TRBJ1-6	-	TGTGCCAGCAGGAGAGAAAGCTCCTATAATTCACCCCTCCACTTT	CASRRESSYNSPLHF
once	TRBV28	TRBJ1-4	TRBD1	TGTGCCAGCAGCCCAGGGGGGAAGCGTGAAAAACTGTTTTTT	CASSPGGKREKLFF
once	TRBV9	TRBJ2-7	TRBD2	TGTGCCAGCAGCGTAGCTGGGACTACCTACGAGCAGTACTTC	CASSVAGTTYEQYF
-	TRBV27	TRBJ2-1	-	TGTGCCAGCAGTTTGCAATACAGGCAACCATACTCCTACAATGAGCAGTTCTTC	CASSLQYRQPYSYNEQFF
few	TRBV4-3	TRBJ1-2	TRBD1	TGCGCCAGCAGCCAACCAGGGGGATACGGCTACACCTTC	CASSQPGGYGYTF
-	TRBV10-2	TRBJ1-3	-	TGCGCCAGCCATAACCTTGGGGGGACTGGGTCTGGAAACACCATATATTTT	CASHNLGGTGSGNTIYF
many	TRBV6-5	TRBJ2-3	-	TGTGCCAGCAGTTACTCAGGCGGGAAGAGCACAGATACGCAGTATTTT	CASSYSGGKSTDTQYF
-	TRBV6-5	TRBJ2-1	-	TGTGCCAGCAGCCACTCCAGGGGCCTAGGCAATGAGCAGTTCTTC	CASSHSRGLGNEQFF
-	TRBV2	TRBJ1-1	-	TGTGCCAGCACCTCTTCTAACCTCCAGAGCGCGGAAGCTTTCTTT	CASTSSNLQSAEAFF
-	TRBV19	TRBJ2-7	TRBD1	TGTGCCAGTAGTATAGCGACAGGGGCCTCCTACGAGCAGTACTTC	CASSIATGASYEQYF
-	TRBV6-1	TRBJ1-1	TRBD1	TGTGCCAGCAGTCCACACAGGGGGCGAGACACTGAAGCTTTCTTT	CASSPHRGRDTEAFF
-	TRBV15	TRBJ1-1	-	TGTGCCACCATCGAGCGGACGATCAACTTATTAAACACTGAAGCTTTCTTT	CATIERTINLLNTEAFF
-	TRBV10-3	TRBJ2-1	TRBD1	TGTGCCATCAGTGTCCCAGGGGGCTCCTACAATGAGCAGTTCTTC	CAISVPGGSYNEQFF
-	TRBV5-1	TRBJ2-3	TRBD2	TGCGCCAGCAGCTTGGGACTAGCGGGAGAAGGTTATACGCAGTATTTT	CASSLGLAGEGYTQYF
-	TRBV5-1	TRBJ1-2	-	TGCGCCAGCAGCCCGTCGGACTATGGCTACACCTTC	CASSPSDYGYTF
-	TRBV6-5	TRBJ2-7	TRBD2	TGTGCCAGCAGTTACTCGACTAGCGGGAGTATCGAGCAGTACTTC	CASSYSTSGSIEQYF
few	TRBV10-2	TRBJ2-1	-	TGCGCCAGCATTGGTCAGGGGATCTACAATGAGCAGTTCTTC	CASIGQGIYNEQFF
-	TRBV19	TRBJ1-2	TRBD1	TGTGCCAGTAGTTACCCTACCGGGACAGGGAACTACACCTTC	CASSYPTGTGNYTF
-	TRBV4-3	TRBJ1-5	-	TGCGCCAGCAGCCAAGGGTGGGGGCTTCAGCCCCAGCATTTT	CASSQGWGLQPQHF
-	TRBV7-8	TRBJ1-3	TRBD1	TGTGCCAGCAGCTTAGGGACAGGGGACTCTGGAAACACCATATATTTT	CASSLGTGDSGNTIYF
-	TRBV7-6	TRBJ1-1	-	TGTGCCAGCAGCTCAGTTCCGAACACTGAAGCTTTCTTT	CASSSVPNTEAFF
-	TRBV28	TRBJ2-5	TRBD1	TGTGCCAGCAGTTTATACGGACAGGAGAAAGAGACCCAGTACTTC	CASSLYGQEKETQYF
-	TRBV19	TRBJ2-3	-	TGTGCCAGTAGACCCCGGGACACAGATACGCAGTATTTT	CASRPRDTDTQYF
once	TRBV5-5	TRBJ1-5	-	TGTGCCAGCAGCCCCCAGGCAGATCAGCCCCAGCATTTT	CASSPQADQPQHF
-	TRBV7-7	TRBJ2-5	TRBD2	TGTGCCAGCAGCTTAGGGGGAGGGGCTCCCAAAGAGACCCAGTACTTC	CASSLGGGAPKETQYF
-	TRBV9	TRBJ1-5	-	TGTGCCAGCAGCGGAACAGGTTCGCTACAGCCCCAGCATTTT	CASSGTGSLQPQHF
-	TRBV30	TRBJ1-5	-	TGTGCCTGGAGTGCGGGGGGCAATCAGCCCCAGCATTTT	CAWSAGGNQPQHF
-	TRBV28	TRBJ2-1	TRBD2	TGTGCCAGCAGTTTAAAGTTACCAGCGGGAGATGAGCAGTTCTTC	CASSLKLPAGDEQFF
once	TRBV5-1	TRBJ2-7	-	TGCGCCAGCAGCTTCGGGGGTATCGAGCAGTACTTC	CASSFGGIEQYF
-	TRBV4-2	TRBJ2-1	-	TGTGCCAGCAGCCAAGATCAGGCGAGTGAGCAGTTCTTC	CASSQDQASEQFF
-	TRBV28	TRBJ1-2	TRBD1	TGTGCCAGCAGTCCCCTCGGGATACAGGGGGCAGGCTATGGCTACACCTTC	CASSPLGIQGAGYGYTF
-	TRBV10-3	TRBJ2-7	TRBD2	TGTGCCATCAGTGAGGGGGTAGCGGGGGCCTACGAGCAGTACTTC	CAISEGVAGAYEQYF
-	TRBV7-9	TRBJ2-3	TRBD1	TGTGCCAGCAGCTTAGTCTTACAGGGGAAGGATACGCAGTATTTT	CASSLVLQGKDTQYF
-	TRBV19	TRBJ1-5	-	TGTGCCAGTAAGCGGAACAGGGACCCCAATCAGCCCCAGCATTTT	CASKRNRDPNQPQHF
-	TRBV7-2	TRBJ2-7	-	TGTGCCAGCAGCCCCCTAGGACTCCGATACGAGCAGTACTTC	CASSPLGLRYEQYF
-	TRBV29-1	TRBJ2-3	TRBD1	TGCAGCGTTGGGGGACAGGGTACCGATACGCAGTATTTT	CSVGGQGTDTQYF
-	TRBV28	TRBJ2-1	TRBD2	TGTGCCAGCAGTTTATCGGGGGGCAATGAGCAGTTCTTC	CASSLSGGNEQFF
few	TRBV5-4	TRBJ1-1	TRBD1	TGTGCCACCCAGGGGGCGAGGACTGAAGCTTTCTTT	CATQGARTEAFF
-	TRBV7-2	TRBJ2-3	-	TGTGCCAGCAGCATAAGCGGGCCGAGCACAGATACGCAGTATTTT	CASSISGPSTDTQYF
-	TRBV11-2	TRBJ2-1	TRBD1	TGTGCCAGCAGCTTAGGTATCCGGGACAGGGGTTACAATGAGCAGTTCTTC	CASSLGIRDRGYNEQFF
-	TRBV10-2	TRBJ2-7	TRBD1	TGCGCCAGCAGTCTGACCGACAGGGGCAGCTCCTACGAGCAGTACTTC	CASSLTDRGSSYEQYF
-	TRBV9	TRBJ1-1	-	TGTGCCAGCAGCGTAGCATACCGGGAGGGAACTGAAGCTTTCTTT	CASSVAYREGTEAFF
-	TRBV30	TRBJ1-2	-	TGTGCCTGGAGTCGGACCTCCCGGGGAGGTGGCTACACCTTC	CAWSRTSRGGGYTF
few	TRBV21-1	TRBJ2-4	-	TGTGCCTGCCGACAGGACCTAGCCAAAAACATTCAGTACTTC	CACRQDLAKNIQYF
-	TRBV27	TRBJ1-2	TRBD1	TGTGCCAGCAGTCGATCAGGGGGCTCCTATGGCTACACCTTC	CASSRSGGSYGYTF
few	TRBV5-1	TRBJ1-1	TRBD1	TGCGCCAGCAGCACCCCGACAGGGGCGAACACTGAAGCTTTCTTT	CASSTPTGANTEAFF
few	TRBV29-1	TRBJ2-7	-	TGCAGCGTTGAGGTACTAGGCGGGTCCAATCCCTACGAGCAGTACTTC	CSVEVLGGSNPYEQYF